Listed below are T cell receptor beta chains from one sample, sequenced in a study of cytomegalovirus exposure and HLA in healthy donors. Clones were sequenced by immunoSEQ multiplex PCR, and TCRdb holds only the in-frame ones, with some missing. The sample has approximately 100,000 clones; about 75% are singletons. Sequences were obtained from PBMCs. The origin of the receptors is a woman aged 18 to 35 in good health and CMV-seropositive. CDR3s leave out the opening cysteine and the closing phenylalanine or tryptophan. A D gene is named only where the DNA matches it firmly.

D: .; V: TRBV30; CDR3: AWSARESNQPQH
D: .; V: TRBV18; CDR3: ASSPLQGVHEQY
D: .; V: TRBV4-2; CDR3: ASSQDLHEQY
D: TRBD2; V: TRBV6-4; CDR3: ASSPGLAGVPDTQY
D: TRBD1; V: TRBV7-6; CDR3: AIGTGISGANVLT
D: .; V: TRBV4-1; CDR3: ASSQRTSGTGELF
D: TRBD1; V: TRBV7-9; CDR3: ASSLGTGVEKLF
D: .; V: TRBV7-9; CDR3: ASSLFPDTEAF
D: TRBD1; V: TRBV6-5; CDR3: ASSYSGTDYEQY
D: TRBD1; V: TRBV2; CDR3: ASGGQGSYEQY
D: TRBD1; V: TRBV28; CDR3: ASSPGTVGTGANVLT
D: .; V: TRBV27; CDR3: ASSFGDYTEAF
D: .; V: TRBV4-1; CDR3: ASSPPPANEQF
D: .; V: TRBV11-1; CDR3: ASVKGRGEAF
D: TRBD1; V: TRBV6-1; CDR3: ASSDPGQGATEAF
D: TRBD1; V: TRBV29-1; CDR3: SAFVDRGLYGYT
D: .; V: TRBV5-4; CDR3: ASSTKFGGGSTGELF
D: .; V: TRBV10-3; CDR3: AISGPSGDEQF